Sequencing of this T cell receptor (beta chain) was carried out in a study of tumor and adjacent non-tumor tissue in lung cancer. This sample's RNA came from whole unsorted tissue. More than 3 cm separated this lung sample from the edge of the tumor. The library came from three nested PCR rounds adapted from ARM-PCR protocols. TCRdb re-called the multiplex PCR reads with MiXCR, one entry per CDR3 protein. The data contain around 76,000 distinct CDR3 sequences, 76% of them singletons. This CDR3 is 14 amino acids long. With 7 bases removed from V and 13 bases from J, the gap between germline ends came to 28 bases. Germline V CDR1 and CDR2: SQVTM, ANQGSEA.

This TCR was sampled from an older man with non-small cell lung cancer. The chain recombines TRBV29-1 with TRBJ1-1; tentative D call: TRBD1 (5 bases). The sample comprised distant non-tumor lung tissue. CDR3 in amino acids: CSDQTSRGLSRYFF. The CDR3 DNA reads as TGCAGCGACCAAACATCTAGGGGACTTAGTCGGTATTTCTTT.